This T cell receptor (beta chain) is drawn from a study of T cells after yellow fever vaccination. Points from the study as a whole: Only a small proportion of the clonotypes turned up in both the CD4 and the CD8 compartments, likely arising from convergent recombination.

This clonotype was recorded a few times. Its antigen remains unknown. TCRdb redid the calling of the 5' RACE reads with MiXCR, one entry per CDR3 protein. This table has 130,000 or so distinct CDR3 sequences, roughly 15% appearing once. This CDR3 contains 15 residues. V was pared by 1 base and J by 1 base, with 5 bases between. Germline V gene lookup returns CDR1 LGHDT and CDR2 YNNKEL (reference sequence). The TCR was taken from a man aged 18 to 30 who received the YFV17D yellow fever vaccine. Sequencing used CD8+ T cells sorted from PBMCs, obtained 5 days after the yellow fever booster vaccination. This chain uses TRBV3-1 with TRBJ2-6; D gene unclear. The CDR3 DNA is TGTGCCAGCAGCCAAGGCCGTTCTGGGGCCAACGTCCTGACTTTC. Its translation is CASSQGRSGANVLTF.